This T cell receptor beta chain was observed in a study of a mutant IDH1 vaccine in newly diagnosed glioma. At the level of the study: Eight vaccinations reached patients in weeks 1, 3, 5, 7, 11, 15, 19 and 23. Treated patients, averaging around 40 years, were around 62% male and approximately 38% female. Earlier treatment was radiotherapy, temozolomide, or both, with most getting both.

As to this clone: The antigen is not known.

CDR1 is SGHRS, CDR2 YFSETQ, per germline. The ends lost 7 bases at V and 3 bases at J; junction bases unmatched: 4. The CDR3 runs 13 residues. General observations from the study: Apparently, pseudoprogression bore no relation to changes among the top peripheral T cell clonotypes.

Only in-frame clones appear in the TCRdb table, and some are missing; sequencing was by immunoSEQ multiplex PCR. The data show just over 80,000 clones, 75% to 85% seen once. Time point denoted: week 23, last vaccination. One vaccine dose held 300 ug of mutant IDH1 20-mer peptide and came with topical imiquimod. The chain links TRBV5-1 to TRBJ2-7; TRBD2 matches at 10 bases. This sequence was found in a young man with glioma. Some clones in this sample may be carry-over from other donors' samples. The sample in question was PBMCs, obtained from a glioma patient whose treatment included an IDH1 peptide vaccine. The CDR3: CASRSSGSYEQYF. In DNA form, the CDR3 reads TGCGCCAGCCGTTCTAGCGGGAGCTACGAGCAGTACTTC.